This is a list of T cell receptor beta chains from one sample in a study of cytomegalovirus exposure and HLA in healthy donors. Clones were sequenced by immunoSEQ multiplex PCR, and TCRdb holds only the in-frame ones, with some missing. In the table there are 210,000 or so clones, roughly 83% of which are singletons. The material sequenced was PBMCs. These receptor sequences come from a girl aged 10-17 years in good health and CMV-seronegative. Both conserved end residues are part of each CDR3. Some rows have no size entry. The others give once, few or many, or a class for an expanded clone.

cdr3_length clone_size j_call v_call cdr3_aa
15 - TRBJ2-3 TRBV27 CASSSYRDSMDTQYF
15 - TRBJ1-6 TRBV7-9 CASSLAGSSGSPLHF
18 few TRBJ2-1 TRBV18 CASSPRKRQGAGYNEQFF
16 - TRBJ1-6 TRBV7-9 CSSSFLGSSYNSPLHF
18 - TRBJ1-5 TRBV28 CASSPGGTRGIGNQPQHF
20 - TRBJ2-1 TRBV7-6 CASSLGGTEVVGERYNEQFF
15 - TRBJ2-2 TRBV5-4 CASSPLGGGTGELFF
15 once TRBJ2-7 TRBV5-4 CASSLEGSGGGEQYF
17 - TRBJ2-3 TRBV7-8 CASSLAQRGGYTDTQYF
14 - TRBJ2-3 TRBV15 CATRYREGADTQYF
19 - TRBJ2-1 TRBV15 CATSRDRLAVAGAYNEQFF
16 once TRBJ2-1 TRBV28 CASSFKAGTMYNEQFF
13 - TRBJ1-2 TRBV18 CASSPPLNYGYTF
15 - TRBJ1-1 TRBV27 CASNPTRWGPLEAFF
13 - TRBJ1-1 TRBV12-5 CASGSGFMGIAFF
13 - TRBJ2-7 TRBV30 CALDTGNPYEQYF
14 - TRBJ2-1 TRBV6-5 CASSRSGRGNEQFF
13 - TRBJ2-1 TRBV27 CASSPSLRNEQFF
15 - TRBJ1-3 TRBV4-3 CASSPYPTRGNTIYF
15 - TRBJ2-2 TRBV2 CATVGTTGVGGELFF
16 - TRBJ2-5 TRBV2 CASSEALAVYQETQYF
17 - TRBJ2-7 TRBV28 CASTTLSRLAGYYEQYF
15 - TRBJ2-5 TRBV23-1 CASSLAGTAGETQYF
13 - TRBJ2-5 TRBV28 CAAQGRSVETQYF
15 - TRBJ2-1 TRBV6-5 CASRPDSYSYNEQFF
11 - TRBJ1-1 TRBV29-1 CSASGGTEAFF
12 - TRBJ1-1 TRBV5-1 CASSLVGPEAFF